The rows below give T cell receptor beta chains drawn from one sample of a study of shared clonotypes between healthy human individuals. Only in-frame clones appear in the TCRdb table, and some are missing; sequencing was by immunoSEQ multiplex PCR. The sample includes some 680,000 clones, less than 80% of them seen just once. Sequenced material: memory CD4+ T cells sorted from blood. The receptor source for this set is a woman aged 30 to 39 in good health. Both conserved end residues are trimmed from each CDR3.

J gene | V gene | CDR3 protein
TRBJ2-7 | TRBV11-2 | ASSLPLAGGPNEQY
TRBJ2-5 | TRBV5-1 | ASSGGLEQETQY
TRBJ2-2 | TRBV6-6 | ASEEQGTGELF
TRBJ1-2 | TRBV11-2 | ASSWAGQINYGYT
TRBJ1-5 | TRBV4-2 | ASSQGGTGDNQPQH
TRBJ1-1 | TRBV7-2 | ASSLLGQNTEAF
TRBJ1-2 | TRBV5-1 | ASSLHPDNYGYT
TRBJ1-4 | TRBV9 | ASSVGSTNEKLF
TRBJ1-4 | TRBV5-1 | ASSLTGRDEKLF
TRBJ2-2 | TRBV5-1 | ASSPGTSGSYTGELF
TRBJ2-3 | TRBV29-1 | SVVRQQGVFERSFYPQY
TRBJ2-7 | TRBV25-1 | ASSFGTSNEQY
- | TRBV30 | AWTQGYEQY
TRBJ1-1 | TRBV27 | ASSSDRANTEAF
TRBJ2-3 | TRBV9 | ASTAGGRFTDTQY
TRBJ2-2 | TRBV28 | ASSGSSGDGTGELF
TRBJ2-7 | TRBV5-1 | ASSFGSASPASEQY
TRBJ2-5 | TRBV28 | ASSPLTGKQETQY
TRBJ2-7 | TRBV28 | ASSFPGTGRSYEQY
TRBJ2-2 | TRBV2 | ASSEIGLAGNTGELF
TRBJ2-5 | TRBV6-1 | ASRSAGHSGETQY
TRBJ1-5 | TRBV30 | AWSGGVNQPQH
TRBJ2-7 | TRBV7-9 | ASSQNRRSYEQY
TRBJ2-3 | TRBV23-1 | ASSQSDRARRPNTQY
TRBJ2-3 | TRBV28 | ASSRMGGWTSGTTDTQY
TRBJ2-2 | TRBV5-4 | ASSLDGVAGELF
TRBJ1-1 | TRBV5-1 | ASSFSTQNTEAF
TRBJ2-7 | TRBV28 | ASSQGDTYEQY
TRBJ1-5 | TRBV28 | ASSSRGAAPLRQPQH
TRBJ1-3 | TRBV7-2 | ASSPTSRQDSGNTIY
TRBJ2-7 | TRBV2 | ASKRTGLYEQY
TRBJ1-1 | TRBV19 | ASSGLGAITEAF
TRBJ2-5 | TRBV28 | ASSSMGTGLETQY
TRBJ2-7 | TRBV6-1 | ASSDVLAGGVTSYEQY
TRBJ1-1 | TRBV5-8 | ASSRQGPRHTEAF
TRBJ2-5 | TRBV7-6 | ASSSPGLRPTQY
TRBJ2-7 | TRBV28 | ASSYVILSGAYEQY
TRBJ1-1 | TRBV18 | ASSPAAVEAF
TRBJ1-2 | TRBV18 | ASSIPGQGSGYT
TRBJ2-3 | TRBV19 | ASSSEGLAIGEDTQY
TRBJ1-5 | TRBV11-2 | ASSLGQGGGYSQH
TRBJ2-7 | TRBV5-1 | ASTWSGGSPGEQY
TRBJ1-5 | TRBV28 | ASSSEDPASNQPQH
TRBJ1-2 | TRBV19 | ASSIQNSPGTWSYGYT
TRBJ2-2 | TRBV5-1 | ASSTPGQGPTGELF